The T cell receptor beta chain under discussion was sequenced for a study of blood T cell repertoires in COVID-19. Libraries were prepared by immunoSEQ multiplex PCR; TCRdb keeps only in-frame clonotypes and omits some of them. The sample comprises 110,000 to 150,000 clones, roughly 89% of which are singletons, and 3.5% to 5.5% rests with the top ten. V lost 0 bases, J lost 9 bases, and 11 bases stayed unmatched. Germline V gene lookup returns CDR1 KGHSH and CDR2 LQKENI. This CDR3 comprises 16 residues. The TCR comes from a woman aged 40 to 50 with acute or convalescent COVID-19. V and J are TRBV18 and TRBJ2-4; 7 bases line up with TRBD1. The sequencing input was peripheral blood. The CDR3 region is CASSPPMAGGKGIQYF. CDR3 nucleotide sequence: TGTGCCAGCTCACCACCGATGGCAGGGGGAAAGGGCATTCAGTACTTC.